Listed below are T cell receptor beta chains from one sample, sequenced in a study of cytomegalovirus exposure and HLA in healthy donors. Method: immunoSEQ multiplex PCR; TCRdb's copy keeps in-frame clones and lacks some. The sample has roughly 120,000 clones; around 10% are singletons. Sample: PBMCs. The receptors stem from a young man in good health and CMV-seronegative. Both conserved end residues are part of each CDR3. Each record gives: clone size, D gene, J gene, V gene, CDR3 DNA, CDR3 protein. The D gene is left open where the match is weak. Part of the rows lack a size; the others show once, few, many or a class for expanded clones.

abundance: NA; d_gene: TRBD1; j_gene: TRBJ2-3; v_gene: TRBV7-6; CDR3nt: TGTGCCAGCAGTCACAGGGGACCCAGCACAGATACGCAGTATTTT; CDR3aa: CASSHRGPSTDTQYF
abundance: few; d_gene: TRBD1; j_gene: TRBJ2-7; v_gene: TRBV11-3; CDR3nt: TGTGCCAGCAGCTTAGTAAGGACAGGCTACGAGCAGTACTTC; CDR3aa: CASSLVRTGYEQYF
abundance: few; d_gene: NA; j_gene: TRBJ1-2; v_gene: TRBV5-8; CDR3nt: TGTGCCAGCAGCTTGACAGGAGCCCGCTTGGGGGGCTACACCTTC; CDR3aa: CASSLTGARLGGYTF
abundance: NA; d_gene: NA; j_gene: TRBJ2-1; v_gene: TRBV7-9; CDR3nt: TGTGCCAGCAGCACCCCCGAGCGGGAGCAGTTCTTC; CDR3aa: CASSTPEREQFF
abundance: NA; d_gene: NA; j_gene: TRBJ1-3; v_gene: TRBV19; CDR3nt: TGTGCCAGTAGTATGGGGGGACTCGCGTTGCGAAACACCATATATTTT; CDR3aa: CASSMGGLALRNTIYF
abundance: few; d_gene: TRBD1; j_gene: TRBJ1-4; v_gene: TRBV30; CDR3nt: TGTGCCTGGAGTCGAAAGGGGGCGAATAATGAAAAACTGTTTTTT; CDR3aa: CAWSRKGANNEKLFF
abundance: once; d_gene: TRBD2; j_gene: TRBJ2-5; v_gene: TRBV15; CDR3nt: TGTGCCACCAGCTCGGGGGGGGAAGGAGAGACCCAGTACTTC; CDR3aa: CATSSGGEGETQYF
abundance: NA; d_gene: NA; j_gene: TRBJ2-7; v_gene: TRBV28; CDR3nt: TGTGCCAGCAGTTTCCCCCTAGGCCCTAAACCCCTCTACGAGCAGTACTTC; CDR3aa: CASSFPLGPKPLYEQYF
abundance: NA; d_gene: NA; j_gene: TRBJ2-7; v_gene: TRBV4-2; CDR3nt: TGTGCCAGCAGCCAAGATTTAGCAGTCAGCTCCTACGAGCAGTACTTC; CDR3aa: CASSQDLAVSSYEQYF
abundance: NA; d_gene: NA; j_gene: TRBJ2-1; v_gene: TRBV5-8; CDR3nt: TGTGCCAGCAGCTTAATACAGAACAATGAGCAGTTCTTC; CDR3aa: CASSLIQNNEQFF
abundance: few; d_gene: NA; j_gene: TRBJ2-7; v_gene: TRBV19; CDR3nt: TGTGCCAGTAGTCCCGAACGTCAGTCTTACGAGCAGTACTTC; CDR3aa: CASSPERQSYEQYF
abundance: NA; d_gene: NA; j_gene: TRBJ2-3; v_gene: TRBV6-5; CDR3nt: TGTGCCAGCAGTTACTCGAGGGCGGATCGAGGGCAGTATTTT; CDR3aa: CASSYSRADRGQYF
abundance: few; d_gene: TRBD1; j_gene: TRBJ2-7; v_gene: TRBV19; CDR3nt: TGTGCCAGTAGTACCCAGGACAGGGCCTCCTACGAGCAGTACTTC; CDR3aa: CASSTQDRASYEQYF
abundance: NA; d_gene: NA; j_gene: TRBJ2-7; v_gene: TRBV4-1; CDR3nt: TGCGCCAGCAGCCAACCGACGGAGTCCTACGAGCAGTACTTC; CDR3aa: CASSQPTESYEQYF
abundance: NA; d_gene: TRBD1; j_gene: TRBJ2-7; v_gene: TRBV28; CDR3nt: TGTGCCAGTGACAGGGATGGGGCTACCTACGAGCAGTACTTC; CDR3aa: CASDRDGATYEQYF
abundance: NA; d_gene: NA; j_gene: TRBJ1-1; v_gene: TRBV11-1; CDR3nt: TGTGCCAGCAGCTTAGCCTCACAGCTTAACACTGAAGCTTTCTTT; CDR3aa: CASSLASQLNTEAFF
abundance: NA; d_gene: NA; j_gene: TRBJ1-1; v_gene: TRBV19; CDR3nt: TGTGCCAGTAGTATGGGAGGGAACACTGAAGCTTTCTTT; CDR3aa: CASSMGGNTEAFF
abundance: NA; d_gene: TRBD2; j_gene: TRBJ2-7; v_gene: TRBV6-6; CDR3nt: TGTGCCAGCAGGAACGGGGGGACCTACGAGCAGTACTTC; CDR3aa: CASRNGGTYEQYF
abundance: NA; d_gene: NA; j_gene: TRBJ2-7; v_gene: TRBV9; CDR3nt: TGTGCCAGCAGCGTAGTTGACTCATCCTACGAGCAGTACTTC; CDR3aa: CASSVVDSSYEQYF
abundance: few; d_gene: NA; j_gene: TRBJ1-1; v_gene: TRBV6-5; CDR3nt: TGTGCCAGCAGTTACAGGGGGTACACTGAAGCTTTCTTT; CDR3aa: CASSYRGYTEAFF
abundance: few; d_gene: TRBD2; j_gene: TRBJ2-3; v_gene: TRBV14; CDR3nt: TGTGCCAGCAGCCAACCCGCAGCGCTAGCGGGATGGACAGATACGCAGTATTTT; CDR3aa: CASSQPAALAGWTDTQYF
abundance: few; d_gene: NA; j_gene: TRBJ1-5; v_gene: TRBV6-5; CDR3nt: TGTGCCAGCAGTTTACTCTCAGGGTCGGGTCAGCCCCAGCATTTT; CDR3aa: CASSLLSGSGQPQHF
abundance: NA; d_gene: TRBD1; j_gene: TRBJ2-7; v_gene: TRBV7-9; CDR3nt: TGTGCCAGCAGCGAGAGACAGGGTCCCTCCTACGAGCAGTACTTC; CDR3aa: CASSERQGPSYEQYF
abundance: few; d_gene: NA; j_gene: TRBJ2-7; v_gene: TRBV15; CDR3nt: TGTGCCACCAGCCGGGGAGGAGGGGACGTCCGCGAGCAGTACTTC; CDR3aa: CATSRGGGDVREQYF
abundance: NA; d_gene: NA; j_gene: TRBJ2-7; v_gene: TRBV6-1; CDR3nt: TGTGCCAGCAGTGAAGCGCGACAGCCCTACGAGCAGTACTTC; CDR3aa: CASSEARQPYEQYF
abundance: NA; d_gene: NA; j_gene: TRBJ1-1; v_gene: TRBV7-2; CDR3nt: TGTGCCAGCAGCACACAGGATAACACTGAAGCTTTCTTT; CDR3aa: CASSTQDNTEAFF
abundance: NA; d_gene: NA; j_gene: TRBJ2-7; v_gene: TRBV21-1; CDR3nt: TGTGCCAGCAGCAAAGGCCCCCAAGGGCGGGGGGGGAGAGGGGAGCAGTACTTC; CDR3aa: CASSKGPQGRGGRGEQYF
abundance: few; d_gene: TRBD2; j_gene: TRBJ2-3; v_gene: TRBV7-2; CDR3nt: TGTGCCAGCAGCCCCCCCGGGACTAGGGGGGCAGATACGCAGTATTTT; CDR3aa: CASSPPGTRGADTQYF
abundance: NA; d_gene: TRBD1; j_gene: TRBJ2-2; v_gene: TRBV12-5; CDR3nt: TGTGCTAGTGGTTTGGTAAAGGGGGCCAACACCGGGGAGCTGTTTTTT; CDR3aa: CASGLVKGANTGELFF
abundance: few; d_gene: NA; j_gene: TRBJ1-1; v_gene: TRBV19; CDR3nt: TGTGCCAGTAGTACCTTACGACGGACTCCGAACACTGAAGCTTTCTTT; CDR3aa: CASSTLRRTPNTEAFF
abundance: few; d_gene: NA; j_gene: TRBJ1-1; v_gene: TRBV7-9; CDR3nt: TGTGCCAGCAGCTCGGGACGGGAGATTACTGAAGCTTTCTTT; CDR3aa: CASSSGREITEAFF
abundance: NA; d_gene: NA; j_gene: TRBJ1-5; v_gene: TRBV27; CDR3nt: TGTGCCAGCAGTTTATCGGAGGGCGAGAGCAATCAGCCCCAGCATTTT; CDR3aa: CASSLSEGESNQPQHF
abundance: NA; d_gene: NA; j_gene: TRBJ1-4; v_gene: TRBV27; CDR3nt: TGTGCCAGCAGTTTAAAGGCCTGGGCCGCATCTTTAAATGAAAACCTGTTTTTT; CDR3aa: CASSLKAWAASLNENLFF
abundance: NA; d_gene: NA; j_gene: TRBJ1-6; v_gene: TRBV5-6; CDR3nt: TGTGCCAGCAGCTCTCAGGGGTTGGGTAATTCACCCCTCCACTTT; CDR3aa: CASSSQGLGNSPLHF
abundance: few; d_gene: TRBD1; j_gene: TRBJ1-1; v_gene: TRBV4-3; CDR3nt: TGCGCCAGCAGCCAAGCAGGGGGTGTCACTGAAGCTTTCTTT; CDR3aa: CASSQAGGVTEAFF
abundance: NA; d_gene: TRBD1; j_gene: TRBJ1-2; v_gene: TRBV11-2; CDR3nt: TGTGCCAGCAGACCCGGACAGGGACGGAACTATGGCTACACCTTC; CDR3aa: CASRPGQGRNYGYTF
abundance: few; d_gene: NA; j_gene: TRBJ2-7; v_gene: TRBV30; CDR3nt: TGTGCCTGGGCTGGACTGACCTACGAGCAGTACTTC; CDR3aa: CAWAGLTYEQYF
abundance: few; d_gene: NA; j_gene: TRBJ1-2; v_gene: TRBV5-1; CDR3nt: TGCGCCAGCGCCCCCTTCACCCGGGAGCCCTCCTATGGCTACACCTTC; CDR3aa: CASAPFTREPSYGYTF
abundance: NA; d_gene: NA; j_gene: TRBJ2-5; v_gene: TRBV5-1; CDR3nt: TGCGCCAGCAGCTTGGCGCGCGAGACCCAGTACTTC; CDR3aa: CASSLARETQYF
abundance: few; d_gene: TRBD1; j_gene: TRBJ2-7; v_gene: TRBV9; CDR3nt: TGTGCCAGCAGCGCGCACGACAGGGGCACCTACGAGCAGTACTTC; CDR3aa: CASSAHDRGTYEQYF
abundance: NA; d_gene: TRBD1; j_gene: TRBJ2-7; v_gene: TRBV5-1; CDR3nt: TGCGCCAGCAGCTCAACAGGGGCCGACGAGCAGTACTTC; CDR3aa: CASSSTGADEQYF
abundance: few; d_gene: TRBD1; j_gene: TRBJ2-1; v_gene: TRBV7-2; CDR3nt: TGTGCCAGCAGCTTCAACCGGGACAGGGGGGACAATGAGCAGTTCTTC; CDR3aa: CASSFNRDRGDNEQFF
abundance: NA; d_gene: NA; j_gene: TRBJ1-4; v_gene: TRBV7-8; CDR3nt: TGTGCCAGCAGCTTAAGGGGCGGGGAGGGGCTGTTTTTT; CDR3aa: CASSLRGGEGLFF
abundance: few; d_gene: NA; j_gene: TRBJ2-7; v_gene: TRBV4-2; CDR3nt: TGTGCCAGCAGCCCCGGGTCCCTCCGTGACGAGCAGTACTTC; CDR3aa: CASSPGSLRDEQYF
abundance: NA; d_gene: TRBD1; j_gene: TRBJ2-4; v_gene: TRBV28; CDR3nt: TGTGCCAGCAGTTTCCCAGGGGGCCACAAAAACATTCAGTACTTC; CDR3aa: CASSFPGGHKNIQYF
abundance: NA; d_gene: TRBD2; j_gene: TRBJ2-3; v_gene: TRBV5-8; CDR3nt: TGTGCCCCCGCGGGGGGGGCGACTTACACAGATACGCAGTATTTT; CDR3aa: CAPAGGATYTDTQYF
abundance: few; d_gene: NA; j_gene: TRBJ1-1; v_gene: TRBV25-1; CDR3nt: TGTGCCAGCAGTGCATCCACAGGTCCCACTGAAGCTTTCTTT; CDR3aa: CASSASTGPTEAFF
abundance: NA; d_gene: NA; j_gene: TRBJ1-5; v_gene: TRBV5-1; CDR3nt: TGCGCCAGCAGCTTTGGTCCCCTCAGGGGAGCCAATCAGCCCCAGCATTTT; CDR3aa: CASSFGPLRGANQPQHF
abundance: NA; d_gene: NA; j_gene: TRBJ2-1; v_gene: TRBV13; CDR3nt: TGTGCCAGCAGCCACCTAAGCGTCAATGAGCAGTTCTTC; CDR3aa: CASSHLSVNEQFF
abundance: NA; d_gene: NA; j_gene: TRBJ1-2; v_gene: TRBV11-2; CDR3nt: TGTGCCAGCACCCTCCCTGGGGGGGCTTGGTATGGCTACACCTTC; CDR3aa: CASTLPGGAWYGYTF
abundance: few; d_gene: NA; j_gene: TRBJ2-1; v_gene: TRBV30; CDR3nt: TGTGCCTGGAGCGCCCTTCCGGGCCGGGGCAATGAGCAGTTCTTC; CDR3aa: CAWSALPGRGNEQFF